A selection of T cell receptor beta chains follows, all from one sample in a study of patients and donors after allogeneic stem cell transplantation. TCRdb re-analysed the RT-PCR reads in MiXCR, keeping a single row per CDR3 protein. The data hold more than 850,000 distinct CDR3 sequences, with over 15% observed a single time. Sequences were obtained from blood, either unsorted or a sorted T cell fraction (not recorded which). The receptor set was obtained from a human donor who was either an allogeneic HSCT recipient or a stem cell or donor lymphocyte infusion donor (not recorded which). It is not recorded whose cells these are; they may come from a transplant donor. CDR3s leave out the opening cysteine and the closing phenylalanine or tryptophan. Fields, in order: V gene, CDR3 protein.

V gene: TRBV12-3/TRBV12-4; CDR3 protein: ASSLVGGGTGELF
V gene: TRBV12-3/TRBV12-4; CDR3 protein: ASSLVSRPGRAEAF
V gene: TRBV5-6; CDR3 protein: ASSLVKLAFRGEQY
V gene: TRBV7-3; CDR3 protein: ASSFMRNTEAF
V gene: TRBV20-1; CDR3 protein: SASGTGGPTYTQY
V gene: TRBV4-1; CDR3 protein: ASSQDLWGDYEQY
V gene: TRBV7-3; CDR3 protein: ASSSLSTLDPNTGELF
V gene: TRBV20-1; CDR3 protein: SRAGRRGGTDTQY
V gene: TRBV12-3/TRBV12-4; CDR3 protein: ASSWGGLTGALNEQY
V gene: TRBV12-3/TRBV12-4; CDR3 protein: ASSPLAGGTQY
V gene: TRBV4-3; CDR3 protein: ASSPFLGAGGGPNEQF
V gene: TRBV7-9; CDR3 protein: ASSLSLTYYEQY
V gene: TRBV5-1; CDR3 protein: ASSGGLAGGPHEQY
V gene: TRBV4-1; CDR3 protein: ASGPTSGLQDTQY
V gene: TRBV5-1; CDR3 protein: ASSTRVDGRNTGELF
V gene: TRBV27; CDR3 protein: ASSWTDSPVYGYT
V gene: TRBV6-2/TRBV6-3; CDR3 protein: ASSYSEGDTQY